The next 16 T cell receptor beta chains were all read from a single sample in a study of T-cell reconstitution after alpha-beta-depleted transplantation in children. Unique molecular identifiers were used to barcode this TCRbeta library. TCRdb passed the PCR reads through MiXCR, listing each CDR3 protein once. The sample has about 440,000 distinct CDR3 sequences; 43% are singletons. Sequenced here: PBMCs, sampled before TCRalphabeta/CD19-depleted stem cell transplant. Receptors were obtained from a girl aged 2 to 9 with aplastic anemia, due to receive a stem cell transplant.

Regarding this clonotype: At one end the junction does not follow the germline gene, possibly because of a read error. The chain is built from TRBV5-6 and TRBJ1-2; D call uncertain. The germline V gene encodes CDR1 SGHDT and CDR2 YYEEEE. The CDR3 runs 14 residues. This chain's CDR3 is CASSLEIRTAGYAF. In DNA, the CDR3 is TGTGCCAGCAGCCTGGAGATAAGGACGGCTGGCTACGCCTTC. The full variable domain, completed using reference TRBV5-6 and TRBJ1-2, is DAGVTQSPTHLIKTRGQQVTLRCSPKSGHDTVSWYQQALGQGPQFIFQYYEEEERQRGNFPDRFSGHQFPNYSSELNVNALLLGDSALYLCASSLEIRTAGYAFGSGTRLTVV.

CDR3 in DNA: TGTGCCAGCAGCCCTCCGACAGTATACAATGAGCAGTTCTTC. Its protein product is CASSPPTVYNEQFF. This chain connects TRBV7-9 to TRBJ2-1; D is perhaps TRBD1 (5 bases). With 5 bases removed from V and 4 bases from J, the gap between germline ends came to 12 bases. Germline V CDR1 and CDR2: SEHNR, FQNEAQ (reference sequence). The CDR3 extends over 14 amino acids. Based on the CDR3 plus reference TRBV7-9 and TRBJ2-1, the full variable domain is DTGVSQNPRHKITKRGQNVTFRCDPISEHNRLYWYRQTLGQGPEFLTYFQNEAQLEKSRLLSDRFSAERPKGSFSTLEIQRTEQGDSAMYLCASSPPTVYNEQFFGPGTRLTVL.

This clonotype appeared many times. The chain recombines TRBV20-1 with TRBJ1-2, with a tentative D call TRBD1 (5 bases). Trimming shortened V by 6 bases and J by 4 bases, and 15 bases separated the two germline ends. CDR3 length: 13 amino acids. Germline V gene sequence: CDR1 DFQATT, CDR2 SNEGSKA (reference sequence). The CDR3 spells CSAVPGPSYGYTF. Written as DNA, the CDR3 is TGCAGTGCGGTTCCGGGACCAAGCTATGGCTACACCTTC.

The chain combines TRBV7-9 with TRBJ2-3; 12 positions match TRBD2. The junction had 1 base not matched to a gene; V was cut back by 6 bases and J by 3 bases. The CDR3 extends over 14 amino acids. The germline V gene has CDR1 SEHNR and CDR2 FQNEAQ (reference sequence). CDR3 residues: CASRTSGRTDTQYF. The CDR3 bases are TGTGCCAGCAGAACTAGCGGGAGGACAGATACGCAGTATTTT. The full variable domain, completed using reference TRBV7-9 and TRBJ2-3, is DTGVSQNPRHKITKRGQNVTFRCDPISEHNRLYWYRQTLGQGPEFLTYFQNEAQLEKSRLLSDRFSAERPKGSFSTLEIQRTEQGDSAMYLCASRTSGRTDTQYFGPGTRLTVL.

V usage is TRBV7-6 and J usage is TRBJ2-3; D unresolved. Per the germline V gene, CDR1 is SGHVS and CDR2 is FNYEAQ. The CDR3 has 14 amino acids. V gave up 3 bases and J gave up 5 bases, with 12 bases separating them. The CDR3 reads CASSLSTSRDTQYF. The CDR3 DNA is TGTGCCAGCAGCTTGTCGACCTCACGAGATACGCAGTATTTT.

The V call is TRBV6-1, the J call TRBJ2-7; TRBD2 matches 8 bases. Trimming cost V 5 bases and J 5 bases; bases outside gene matches: 11. The CDR3 is made up of 15 amino acids. CDR1 is MNHNS and CDR2 is SASEGT in the germline V gene. The CDR3 sequence: CASSPRVAGKNEQYF. DNA for the CDR3: TGTGCCAGCAGTCCCCGGGTAGCGGGAAAGAACGAGCAGTACTTC.

The chain recombines TRBV6-5 with TRBJ2-1; 8 bases align to TRBD2. The germline CDR1 and CDR2 sequences are MNHEY and SVGAGI. V shed 0 bases and J 1 base; nucleotides not matched to a gene: 5. CDR3 size: 17 residues. CDR3 sequence (DNA): TGTGCCAGCAGTTACTCGACGGCGGGAGGTTCCTACAATGAGCAGTTCTTC. Translating gives CASSYSTAGGSYNEQFF.

The V and J genes are TRBV3-1 and TRBJ2-1; 11 nucleotides align to TRBD2. This CDR3 is built from 17 residues. Germline V gene lookup returns CDR1 LGHDT and CDR2 YNNKEL (reference sequence). V shed 10 bases, J shed 5 bases, and the junction held 16 bases outside the gene matches. The CDR3 region is CATSPIGGTSGNNEQFF. The CDR3 bases are TGTGCCACCTCACCAATAGGGGGGACTAGCGGTAACAATGAGCAGTTCTTC.

This clonotype was counted a few times. This chain joins TRBV10-3 and TRBJ2-7; 7 bases are shared with TRBD2. Germline-derived CDR1 and CDR2 are ENHRY and SYGVKD. There are 14 residues in the CDR3. V was clipped by 8 bases and J by 4 bases; unmatched bases: 11. The CDR3 bases are TGTGCCATCGGGGAGGGGCAGGGACCATACGAGCAGTACTTC. This sequence encodes CAIGEGQGPYEQYF.

This chain joins TRBV28 and TRBJ2-1, with 7 nucleotides matching TRBD1. CDR3 size: 12 residues. The V and J ends lost 7 bases and 9 bases, in that order; junction bases with no gene match: 6. Germline V gene lookup returns CDR1 MDHEN and CDR2 SYDVKM. This CDR3 is CASKTGWGEQFF. CDR3 DNA sequence: TGTGCCAGCAAGACAGGGTGGGGTGAGCAGTTCTTC.

This clonotype came up a few times. This chain links TRBV20-1 with TRBJ2-3; D unresolved. The length of the CDR3 is 15 residues. V was cut by 3 bases and J by 6 bases, with 19 bases left in between. Germline CDR1 reads DFQATT; CDR2 reads SNEGSKA (reference sequence). CDR3 DNA sequence: TGCAGTGCTAGGGCCCCTACGGAGACCTGGGATACGCAGTATTTT. It encodes CSARAPTETWDTQYF.

Of note for this clonotype: Given a much more abundant clone one base away, this may be a read error. This sequence joins TRBV3-1 and TRBJ2-5; 11 bases are shared with TRBD2. The CDR3 covers 15 residues. CDR1 is LGHDT and CDR2 is YNNKEL in the germline V gene (reference sequence). CDR3 sequence: CATSHLAGGQETQYF. Here the CDR3 DNA reads TGTGCCACCAGCCACCTAGCGGGAGGACAAGAGACCCAGTACTTC.

This clonotype was detected ten times or more. The chain is built from TRBV11-2 and TRBJ2-2, with 8 bases that match TRBD2. The germline V gene encodes CDR1 SGHAT and CDR2 FQNNGV. The CDR3 length is 17 residues. The J segment lost 3 bases and the V segment lost 5 bases, leaving 11 bases of the junction unmatched. The CDR3 loop is CASSPQRAGVDTGELFF. The CDR3, as DNA: TGTGCCAGCAGCCCCCAGAGAGCGGGAGTCGACACCGGGGAGCTGTTTTTT.

The rearrangement links TRBV7-9 to TRBJ2-7, with 7 bases matching TRBD1. The V segment lost 5 bases and the J segment 7 bases; nucleotides outside the gene matches: 17. The CDR3 runs 16 residues. Germline V gene lookup returns CDR1 SEHNR and CDR2 FQNEAQ (reference sequence). Here the CDR3 DNA reads TGTGCCAGCAGCCCGGGGACAGTTCGAGAGGTGTGGGAGCAGTACTTC. The encoded protein is CASSPGTVREVWEQYF.

The chain uses TRBV3-1 and TRBJ1-2; no firm D call. The CDR3 covers 14 residues. Germline-derived CDR1 and CDR2 are LGHDT and YNNKEL (reference sequence). Trimming pared 4 bases from V and 5 bases from J, leaving 14 bases between. CDR3 residues: CASSPKGGVYGYTF. The CDR3 DNA follows: TGTGCCAGCAGCCCGAAGGGAGGAGTGTATGGCTACACCTTC.

CDR3 bases: TGCAGCGTGAGGGGGCGCGAGAGGGGTGAGCAGTTCTTC. It yields the protein CSVRGRERGEQFF. This chain uses TRBV29-1 with TRBJ2-1; TRBD1 aligns across 7 bases. Per germline, CDR1 SQVTM and CDR2 ANQGSEA. The CDR3 is made up of 13 amino acids. With 6 bases clipped from V and 9 bases from J, the junction kept 11 bases outside the gene matches.